This is a list of T cell receptor beta chains from one sample in a study of blood T cell repertoires in COVID-19. Generated by immunoSEQ multiplex PCR, the TCRdb table keeps only in-frame clones and is missing some. Of hundreds of thousands of clones listed, 82% were seen once; the top ten hold approximately 4%. Source material: peripheral blood. The origin of the receptors is a woman older than 75 with acute or convalescent COVID-19. Both conserved end residues are part of each CDR3. A D gene is named only where the DNA matches it firmly. Size is omitted from some rows. Given values are once, few, many or a class for expanded clones.

TRBJ2-5 | TRBV7-9 | TRBD1 | . | TGTGCCAGCAGCCAGGGGGTGGGAGAGACCCAGTACTTC | CASSQGVGETQYF
TRBJ1-6 | TRBV27 | . | . | TGTGCCAGCAGCCCTTGGGGGGGAAGTTCACCCCTCCACTTT | CASSPWGGSSPLHF
TRBJ1-1 | TRBV6-5 | TRBD1 | . | TGTGCCAGCAGCTCGGGACAGTTGATCAACACTGAAGCTTTCTTT | CASSSGQLINTEAFF
TRBJ1-5 | TRBV4-1 | TRBD1 | . | TGCGCCAGCAGCCAAGAAAGGACGGGACAGAAGTATCAGCCCCAGCATTTT | CASSQERTGQKYQPQHF
TRBJ1-1 | TRBV7-2 | TRBD1 | . | TGTGCCAGCAGCATGTACAGGGGAACTGAAGCTTTCTTT | CASSMYRGTEAFF
TRBJ1-3 | TRBV19 | . | . | TGTGCCAGTAGTGCGACAGTCGGAAACACCATATATTTT | CASSATVGNTIYF
TRBJ1-1 | TRBV3-1/TRBV3-2 | . | . | TGTGCCAGCAGCCCCTTGGCAGGCCAACAGGCTTTCTTT | CASSPLAGQQAFF
TRBJ1-2 | TRBV15 | TRBD1 | . | TGTGCCACCAGCGGGGGGACAGGGAACTACTATGGCTACACCTTC | CATSGGTGNYYGYTF
TRBJ2-5 | TRBV7-2 | . | . | TGTGCCAGCAGCTTAGGAAGCGGAGAGACCCAGTACTTC | CASSLGSGETQYF
TRBJ1-1 | TRBV7-8 | . | . | TGTGCCAGCAGCTTAGCGACGGGGGTCTGGACTGAAGCTTTCTTT | CASSLATGVWTEAFF
TRBJ1-1 | TRBV7-2 | . | once | TGTGCCAATAGGCCGGGCACTGAAGCTTTCTTT | CANRPGTEAFF
TRBJ1-5 | TRBV24-1 | . | few | TGTGCCACCAGTGATGGGGGGGGGCGCAGGGAGCCCCAGCATTTT | CATSDGGGRREPQHF
TRBJ2-3 | TRBV30 | . | . | TGTGCCTGGAGTGTACAAGGCCCAGGGACAGATACGCAGTATTTT | CAWSVQGPGTDTQYF
TRBJ1-2 | TRBV28 | . | . | TGTGCCAGCAGTTTTGGGGGGGGGCGGACTATTGGTGGCTACACCTTC | CASSFGGGRTIGGYTF
TRBJ2-1 | TRBV27 | . | . | TGTGCCAGCAGTCCCTCCTCCCTCTACAATGAGCAGTTCTTC | CASSPSSLYNEQFF
TRBJ2-5 | TRBV29-1 | . | . | TGCAGCGTTGAAGATTACAGAGAGACCCAGTACTTC | CSVEDYRETQYF
TRBJ1-5 | TRBV7-2 | TRBD1 | . | TGTGCCAGCAGCGCGGACAGGGGGCTTTATCAGCCCCAGCATTTT | CASSADRGLYQPQHF
TRBJ2-1 | TRBV18 | . | once | TGTGCCAGCTCACCTAATATACTAGCAAATGAGCAGTTCTTC | CASSPNILANEQFF
TRBJ2-3 | TRBV27 | . | . | TGTGCCAGCAGTTTTCCGAGCGGCGGGGATACGCAGTATTTT | CASSFPSGGDTQYF
TRBJ2-5 | TRBV6-5 | . | once | TGTGCCAGCAGTCTTGGAATAGGAGTCTGGTACTTC | CASSLGIGVWYF
TRBJ2-7 | TRBV6-5 | . | . | TGTGCCAGCAGTTACTCCCACTCTACGTGGGAGCAGTACTTC | CASSYSHSTWEQYF
TRBJ1-1 | TRBV12-3/TRBV12-4 | . | . | TGTGCCAGCAGTTTTAGGGGATTGGAAGCTTTCTTT | CASSFRGLEAFF
TRBJ1-2 | TRBV28 | . | . | TGTGCCAGCAGTTTGGAGGGCACCCACTATGGCTACACCTTC | CASSLEGTHYGYTF
TRBJ2-5 | TRBV3-1/TRBV3-2 | . | . | TGTGCCAGCAGCCAAGGGGCAGGCTTTCGGGAGACCCAGTACTTC | CASSQGAGFRETQYF
TRBJ1-1 | TRBV6-5 | . | . | TGTGCCAGCATAGCCGAGGGTGTAACTGAAGCTTTCTTT | CASIAEGVTEAFF
TRBJ1-4 | TRBV9 | . | . | TGTGCCAGCAGCGTGGGAGATCCTGAAGATGAAAAACTGTTTTTT | CASSVGDPEDEKLFF
TRBJ1-2 | TRBV7-9 | . | . | TGTGCCAGCAGCTTAGCGCGCCAGGGGAACTATGGCTACACCTTC | CASSLARQGNYGYTF
TRBJ1-1 | TRBV7-9 | . | . | TGTGCCAGCAGCTTAGTCCAGGGTGGCACTGAAGCTTTCTTT | CASSLVQGGTEAFF
TRBJ1-5 | TRBV7-2 | . | once | TGTGCCAGCAGCCCGGACAGAGACAATCAGCCCCAGCATTTT | CASSPDRDNQPQHF
TRBJ1-2 | TRBV28 | . | . | TGTGCCAGCAGTTCAAGGACTAGGGGCTACACCTTC | CASSSRTRGYTF
TRBJ1-2 | TRBV28 | TRBD1 | . | TGTGCCAGCAGCCGACAGGGGTATGGCTATGGCTACACCTTC | CASSRQGYGYGYTF
TRBJ2-5 | TRBV15 | . | . | TGTGCCACCAGCAGAGTTCCTAAAGAGACCCAGTACTTC | CATSRVPKETQYF
TRBJ1-6 | TRBV7-9 | . | . | TGTGCCAGCAGCTTATACCCCATGGGGCCTAATTCACCCCTCCACTTT | CASSLYPMGPNSPLHF
TRBJ2-1 | TRBV18 | TRBD2 | . | TGTGCCAGCTCCCTAGCGGGGGGGCCGTATGAGCAGTTCTTC | CASSLAGGPYEQFF
TRBJ1-5 | TRBV10-3 | . | . | TGTGCCATCAGTGAGGTTGGAGGGGCGGGTCAGCCCCAGCATTTT | CAISEVGGAGQPQHF
TRBJ1-3 | TRBV7-9 | TRBD1 | . | TGTGCCAGCAGCACAGGGACAGGGGGCGCCGCTGGAAACACCATATATTTT | CASSTGTGGAAGNTIYF
TRBJ1-2 | TRBV5-1 | . | few | TGCGCCAGCAGCTTGGGGGGCACCGCTAACTATGGCTACACCTTC | CASSLGGTANYGYTF
TRBJ1-2 | TRBV6-1 | . | . | TGTGCCAGCAGTGAAGCGCGGGGAACCTATGGCTACACCTTC | CASSEARGTYGYTF
TRBJ1-2 | TRBV29-1 | TRBD1 | . | TGCAGCGGAAAGACAGGGGGAAACTCTGGCTACACCTTC | CSGKTGGNSGYTF
TRBJ2-5 | TRBV5-1 | . | . | TGCGCCAGCAGCTTGGCGCAGCTAGGCGAGACCCAGTACTTC | CASSLAQLGETQYF
TRBJ1-4 | TRBV5-1 | . | . | TGCGCCAGCAGCTTGGCCTCAGGGTCAGGTGAAAAACTGTTTTTT | CASSLASGSGEKLFF
TRBJ2-2 | TRBV7-9 | . | . | TGTGCCAGCAGCACCCGGACAGCGAACACCGGGGAGCTGTTTTTT | CASSTRTANTGELFF
TRBJ1-2 | TRBV7-6 | TRBD1 | once | TGTGCCAGCGGTCGGCCAGGGGGTTATGGCTACACCTTC | CASGRPGGYGYTF
TRBJ1-2 | TRBV2 | TRBD1 | . | TGTGCCAGTGGGGGGACAGCCACCTATGGCTACACCTTC | CASGGTATYGYTF
TRBJ1-5 | TRBV5-4 | . | . | TGTGCCAGCAGCCTGGCAGGGGGCAATCAGCCCCAGCATTTT | CASSLAGGNQPQHF
TRBJ2-7 | TRBV5-4 | TRBD1 | few | TGTGCCAGCAGTCGCGGACAGGGCTACGAGCAGTACTTC | CASSRGQGYEQYF
TRBJ1-6 | TRBV4-1 | TRBD1 | . | TGCGCCAGCAGTCTTGAGGGGGCGCCTGCGAATTCACCCCTCCACTTT | CASSLEGAPANSPLHF
TRBJ1-2 | TRBV6-5 | . | . | TGTGCCAGCAGTTCGGTGTTTGCGGAAGCTAACTATGGCTACACCTTC | CASSSVFAEANYGYTF
TRBJ1-2 | TRBV28 | TRBD1 | . | TGTGCCAGCAGAAGACAGGGGGCGGCCTTGGGCTACACCTTC | CASRRQGAALGYTF
TRBJ1-2 | TRBV20-1 | TRBD1 | once | TGCAGTGCTAGCTCAGGGGGCGGCTACACCTTC | CSASSGGGYTF
TRBJ2-3 | TRBV9 | TRBD2 | . | TGTGCCAGCAGCGTAGGGACTAGCAGAGATACGCAGTATTTT | CASSVGTSRDTQYF
TRBJ2-7 | TRBV9 | TRBD2 | . | TGTGCCAGCAGCCAAGCGGGGAACGAGCAGTACTTC | CASSQAGNEQYF
TRBJ2-3 | TRBV6-2/TRBV6-3 | TRBD2 | . | TGTGCCAGCAGTTACTCATCCGCGGGGGGGGGAGATACGCAGTATTTT | CASSYSSAGGGDTQYF
TRBJ2-7 | TRBV27 | . | . | TGTGCCAGCAGTTCCCCCGGCAGGGGCTACGAGCAGTACTTC | CASSSPGRGYEQYF
TRBJ2-1 | TRBV5-1 | TRBD2 | . | TGCGCCAGCAGCTTCGGGGGGTATGAGCAGTTCTTC | CASSFGGYEQFF
TRBJ2-5 | TRBV11-2 | TRBD1 | once | TGTGCCAGCAGCTCTGAACGGGACAGGGGGCTCCAAGAGACCCAGTACTTC | CASSSERDRGLQETQYF
TRBJ2-1 | TRBV7-8 | TRBD2 | . | TGTGCCAGCAGCTTATCGTGGACTAGTAGTGAGCAGTTCTTC | CASSLSWTSSEQFF
TRBJ1-5 | TRBV10-3 | . | . | TGTGCCATCAGTGGGGCAGGGGATCAGCCCCAGCATTTT | CAISGAGDQPQHF
TRBJ1-2 | TRBV19 | TRBD1 | once | TGTGCCAGTAGAAGAACCGGGACAGGGGGCCAAGGCTACACCTTC | CASRRTGTGGQGYTF